This T cell receptor beta chain was recorded in a study of T cells in localized non-small cell lung cancer. Study outcomes and limitations: Adjacent lung tissue had a median approximately 57 of the top 100 clones found in the tumor. The study found T cell clonality highest in uninvolved adjacent lung, above tumor.

About this clone itself: Its cognate antigen is unknown.

Generated by immunoSEQ multiplex PCR, the TCRdb table keeps only in-frame clones and is missing some. Among roughly 1,500 clones listed, about 27% were seen once. The CDR3 length is 13 residues. Germline-derived CDR1 and CDR2 are MNHGY and SAAAGT. Losses at the gene ends were 10 bases for V and 7 bases for J; bases not matched to a gene: 10. The receptor comes from a man between 40 and 70 years old with stage I lung adenocarcinoma. The sample in question was normal lung tissue next to the tumor, obtained before any cancer treatment. This sequence joins TRBV6-8 and TRBJ1-5; 7 bases fit TRBD1. CDR3 sequence: CAISTGEDQPQHF. DNA for the CDR3: TGTGCCATCAGCACAGGGGAGGACCAGCCCCAGCATTTT.